This entry features one T cell receptor beta chain sequence. The antigen remains undetermined. Profiled with immunoSEQ multiplex PCR; TCRdb holds only in-frame clones, not every one. Altogether tens of thousands of clones are present, more than 60% being singletons, with the ten largest covering approximately 16%. These data belong to a study of radiotherapy plus CTLA-4 blockade in lung cancer. Whole-study findings and limits: Interferon-beta and early blood T cell clone dynamics reportedly predicted response best.

The CDR3 runs 15 residues. The V gene lost 5 bases and the J gene lost 5 bases, with 18 bases spanning the gap. The V gene's germline CDR1 is LNHDA and CDR2 SQIVND (reference sequence). Chemo-refractory metastatic non-small-cell lung cancer patients were treated with focal radiation plus CTLA-4 blockade with ipilimumab. The chain links TRBV19 to TRBJ1-2; D may be TRBD1 (6 bases). The source material was peripheral blood, sampled from a patient treated with radiotherapy plus ipilimumab. This clonotype was sampled from a human donor with non-small cell lung cancer who had a complete response to radiotherapy plus ipilimumab. The CDR3 region has the DNA TGTGCCAGTAGTCCCAGGGGCAGGGCAGAGTATGGCTACACCTTC. Protein product: CASSPRGRAEYGYTF.